This paragraph reports one T cell receptor (beta chain). This record belongs to a study of prognosis after radiotherapy for stage I lung cancer. V was trimmed by 6 bases and J by 2 bases, leaving 22 bases between them. The CDR3 covers 17 residues. Starting from genomic DNA, TCR beta CDR3 was amplified through two-round multiplex PCR. Used in first-round PCR were primers specific to each TRBV and TRBJ gene. Using its own MiXCR run on the multiplex PCR reads, TCRdb lists one record per CDR3 protein. The table shows nearly 25,000 distinct CDR3 sequences, with 40% occurring only once. The origin of this receptor is a donor older than 45 with non-small cell lung cancer. The chain couples TRBV12-3 or TRBV12-4 to TRBJ1-2; weak D call: TRBD1 (5 bases). Sequencing used PBMCs, obtained before or after stereotactic body radiation therapy (not recorded which). In DNA form, the CDR3 reads TGTGCCAGCAGCCAAAGATCCGCGGACACTACGAACTATGGCTACACCTTC. It translates to CASSQRSADTTNYGYTF.